The 10 T cell receptor beta chains reported below all come from one sample, sequenced in a study of T cell responses to AZD1222 COVID-19 vaccine (dated by TCRdb to about 2021). Preparation of the library involved the immunoSEQ multiplex PCR assay. TCRdb mirrors the immuneACCESS table, restricted to in-frame sequences. Some clones are absent from its copies; in checked studies, under half trace to an unresolved V gene, and the reason for the others is unknown. Within this sample are 180,000 or so clones, with around 94% of them counted one time only. Of the sample, approximately 0.6% falls within the top ten clones. The meaning of the sample's time point label: baseline before first vaccination. The sequencing used peripheral blood, collected on day 0 of AZD1222 vaccination. The receptors come from an adult in good health.

V is TRBV4-1 and J is TRBJ1-2; D may be TRBD1 (5 bases). Trimming pared 4 bases from V and 0 bases from J, leaving 12 bases between. Germline CDR1 is MGHRA and CDR2 is YSYEKL. The CDR3 has 15 amino acids. The CDR3 reads CASSPGVQANYGYTF. DNA of the CDR3: TGCGCCAGCAGCCCGGGGGTTCAAGCTAACTATGGCTACACCTTC.

The rearrangement joins TRBV5-1 to TRBJ1-2; D ambiguous. This CDR3 comprises 14 residues. Per the germline V gene, CDR1 is SGHRS and CDR2 is YFSETQ. V was clipped by 0 bases and J by 8 bases, with 14 bases between them. The CDR3 region is CASSLVGGREGYTF. In DNA, the CDR3 is TGCGCCAGCAGCTTGGTGGGAGGACGTGAGGGCTACACCTTC.

This chain joins TRBV5-1 and TRBJ1-6; TRBD1 aligns across 9 bases. From germline, CDR1 is SGHRS and CDR2 YFSETQ. V shed 5 bases and J 8 bases; nucleotides not matched to a gene: 2. This CDR3 comprises 13 residues. The CDR3 sequence: CASRRQGDSPLHF. The CDR3 DNA is TGCGCCAGCAGACGACAGGGGGATTCACCCCTCCACTTT.

Many counts were recorded for this clone. This chain joins TRBV6-4 and TRBJ2-3; 8 bases align to TRBD2. Germline lookup yields CDR1 MRHNA and CDR2 SNTAGT. The CDR3 is 14 residues long. After removal of 4 bases from V and 2 bases from J, the junction contained 2 bases not matched to a gene. The chain's CDR3 is CASSAGGATDTQYF. CDR3 in DNA: TGTGCCAGCAGTGCGGGAGGGGCCACAGATACGCAGTATTTT.

The chain has TRBV18 and TRBJ1-1; D remains ambiguous. The germline V gene has CDR1 KGHSH and CDR2 LQKENI. This CDR3 has 14 residues. V was shortened by 6 bases and J by 7 bases, with 18 bases between the two germline ends. CDR3 sequence: CASSPFHVGDEAFF. As DNA, the CDR3 is TGTGCCAGCTCTCCTTTCCATGTGGGAGATGAAGCTTTCTTT. Looking up the rest from reference TRBV18 and TRBJ1-1 gives the full variable domain: NAGVMQNPRHLVRRRGQEARLRCSPMKGHSHVYWYRQLPEEGLKFMVYLQKENIIDESGMPKERFSAEFPKEGPSILRIQQVVRGDSAAYFCASSPFHVGDEAFFGQGTRLTVV.

The V and J genes are TRBV5-4 and TRBJ2-1; no clear D. The V gene's germline CDR1 is SGHNT and CDR2 YYREEE (reference sequence). The V end was cut by 1 base, the J end by 4 bases, with 6 bases between. The CDR3 is 13 amino acids. Here the CDR3 reads CASSLTAYNEQFF. The CDR3 DNA follows: TGTGCCAGCAGCTTGACGGCGTACAATGAGCAGTTCTTC.

The chain recombines TRBV7-6 with TRBJ2-3; D is possibly TRBD1 (6 bases). The CDR3 totals 14 residues. Germline lookup yields CDR1 SGHVS and CDR2 FNYEAQ. Trimming took 3 bases from V and 3 from J, leaving 10 bases between them. The CDR3 here is CASSFGQGTDTQYF. The CDR3 nucleotides read TGTGCCAGCAGCTTTGGGCAGGGGACAGATACGCAGTATTTT.

V and J are TRBV29-1 and TRBJ2-3; D perhaps matches TRBD2 (6 bases). Germline assignment: CDR1 SQVTM and CDR2 ANQGSEA. The V end lost 7 bases, the J end lost 2 bases, and 19 bases lay between the germline ends. The CDR3 loop spans 15 amino acids. The CDR3: CSGVGGRTSTDTQYF. DNA of the CDR3: TGCAGCGGGGTTGGGGGGAGGACTTCCACAGATACGCAGTATTTT.

The chain links TRBV6-5 to TRBJ1-2, with D tentatively TRBD1 (5 bases). The CDR3 runs 12 residues. Per germline, CDR1 MNHEY and CDR2 SVGAGI. The ends were cut back, 6 bases at V and 8 bases at J, with 13 bases in the middle. The CDR3 DNA reads as TGTGCCAGCAGCCTGACCCGACAGGGCTACACCTTC. It encodes CASSLTRQGYTF.

V usage is TRBV6-2 or TRBV6-3 and J usage is TRBJ2-2; D ambiguous. Trimming removed 0 bases at V and 9 bases at J, with 8 bases between. Germline loops: CDR1 MNHEY, CDR2 SVGEGT. There are 13 residues in the CDR3. The CDR3 reads CASSYSPPRELFF. In DNA, the CDR3 is TGTGCCAGCAGTTACTCCCCTCCCCGGGAGCTGTTTTTT.